The rows below give T cell receptor beta chains drawn from one sample of a study of tumor and adjacent non-tumor tissue in lung cancer. TCRdb passed the multiplex PCR reads through MiXCR, listing each CDR3 protein once. The sample carries 65,000 to 75,000 distinct CDR3 sequences, around 73% recorded once. Sequencing was carried out using lung tumor tissue. Receptors were obtained from a man aged 60 to 75 with non-small cell lung cancer. The CDR3 runs from the conserved cysteine through the conserved F or W. A D gene is named only where the DNA matches it firmly.

TRBV5-6	TRBD1	CAGRPGQGYHSQHF
TRBV14	.	CPSSPRERVYEQYF
TRBV20-1	.	CNASAHTEAFF
TRBV12-3/TRBV12-4	.	CASSLTGSYGYTF
TRBV11-3	.	CVSSFGLVDSTDTQYF
TRBV29-1	.	CSVEEPGPVTGEQYF
TRBV20-1	.	CSASAGAGNTIYF
TRBV6-6	TRBD1	CASTLTGNTEAFF
TRBV7-9	TRBD2	CASSFWISGRAGRSSGIQYF
TRBV6-2/TRBV6-3	.	CASSYYLLSGAIDTQYF
TRBV5-1	.	CASSLNPGNTETSF
TRBV5-6	.	CANSSFLAETQYF
TRBV20-1	.	CSAGAVTANF
TRBV29-1	.	CSVEDPLGNEQFF
TRBV7-9	.	CASSLGAGWGEQFF
TRBV30	.	CAWSVRETQYF
TRBV29-1	TRBD1	CSVENPRRGLDEQYF
TRBV24-1	TRBD1	CATSEWTGGADTRELFF
TRBV5-1	.	CASSLHRNIGELFF
TRBV7-9	.	CANSLIHTDTQYF
TRBV11-2	.	CASSLGWRAVHREQYF
TRBV6-1	.	CANRIQAGSTDTHYF
TRBV30	.	CAWRSPGLAQKRDEHLF
TRBV6-1	.	CANSESVGKIFYQQYF
TRBV20-1	TRBD2	CSAKLAGGPSDTQYF
TRBV6-5	.	CASSATSPPRTQYF
TRBV6-6	.	CASKLNRNQPQHF
TRBV11-1	.	CACSYTSDTGELFF
TRBV6-1	.	CVSSVERNQPQHF
TRBV20-1	.	CSDKAGREQPQHF
TRBV29-1	.	CSASHSYRQDTQYF
TRBV11-1	.	CDRIYTSGTWELFF
TRBV20-1	TRBD1	CSTRDRGIGNSPLHF
TRBV20-1	.	CSAYSTGNTGGLFF
TRBV20-1	TRBD2	CSFYAREGSTDTQYF
TRBV11-2	.	CASSFGPANEKLFF
TRBV20-1	TRBD2	CSAGGVTSGDTDTLFF
TRBV6-1	TRBD2	CASRLGLGGYTGELFF